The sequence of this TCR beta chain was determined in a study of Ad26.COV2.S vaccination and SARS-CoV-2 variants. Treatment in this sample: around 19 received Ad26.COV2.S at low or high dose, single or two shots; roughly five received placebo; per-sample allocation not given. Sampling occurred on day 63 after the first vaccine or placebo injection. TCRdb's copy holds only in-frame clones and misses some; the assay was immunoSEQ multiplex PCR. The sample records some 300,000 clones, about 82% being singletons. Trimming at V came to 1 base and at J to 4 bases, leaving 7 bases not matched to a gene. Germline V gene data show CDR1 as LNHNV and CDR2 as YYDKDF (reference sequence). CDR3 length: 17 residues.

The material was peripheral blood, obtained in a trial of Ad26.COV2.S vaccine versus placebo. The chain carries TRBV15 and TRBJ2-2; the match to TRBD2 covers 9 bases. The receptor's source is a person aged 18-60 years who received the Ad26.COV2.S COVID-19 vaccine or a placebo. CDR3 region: CATSRGWRGGSTGELFF. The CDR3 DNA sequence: TGTGCCACCAGCAGAGGTTGGCGGGGGGGCAGCACCGGGGAGCTGTTTTTT.